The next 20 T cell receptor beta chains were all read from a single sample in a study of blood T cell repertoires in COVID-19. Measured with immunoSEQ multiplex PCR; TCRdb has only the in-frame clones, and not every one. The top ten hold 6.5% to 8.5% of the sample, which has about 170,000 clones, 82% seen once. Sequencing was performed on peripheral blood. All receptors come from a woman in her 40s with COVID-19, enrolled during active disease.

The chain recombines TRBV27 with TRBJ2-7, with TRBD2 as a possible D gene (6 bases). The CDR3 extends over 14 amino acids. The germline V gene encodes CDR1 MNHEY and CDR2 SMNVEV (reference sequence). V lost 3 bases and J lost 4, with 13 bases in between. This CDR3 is CASSLVGSSYEQYF. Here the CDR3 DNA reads TGTGCCAGCAGTTTGGTCGGGAGCTCTTACGAGCAGTACTTC.

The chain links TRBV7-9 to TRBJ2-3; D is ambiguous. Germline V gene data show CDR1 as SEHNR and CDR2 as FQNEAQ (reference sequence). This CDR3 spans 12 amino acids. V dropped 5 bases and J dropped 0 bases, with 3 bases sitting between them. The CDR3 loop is CASSRSTDTQYF. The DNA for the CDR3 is TGTGCCAGCAGCCGTAGCACAGATACGCAGTATTTT.

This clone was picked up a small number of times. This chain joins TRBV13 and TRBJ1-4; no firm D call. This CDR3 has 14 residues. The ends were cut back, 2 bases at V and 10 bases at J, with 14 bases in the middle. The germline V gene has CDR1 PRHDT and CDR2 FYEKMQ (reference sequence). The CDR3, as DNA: TGTGCCAGCAGCTTAAGTCCAGGTCAAGGAAAACTGTTTTTT. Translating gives CASSLSPGQGKLFF. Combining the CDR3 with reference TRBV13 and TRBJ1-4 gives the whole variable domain AAGVIQSPRHLIKEKRETATLKCYPIPRHDTVYWYQQGPGQDPQFLISFYEKMQSDKGSIPDRFSAQQFSDYHSELNMSSLELGDSALYFCASSLSPGQGKLFFGSGTQLSVL.

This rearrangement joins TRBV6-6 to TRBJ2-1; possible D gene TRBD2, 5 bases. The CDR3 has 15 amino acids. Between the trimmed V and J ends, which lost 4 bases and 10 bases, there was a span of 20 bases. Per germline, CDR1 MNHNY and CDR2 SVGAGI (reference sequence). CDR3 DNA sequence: TGTGCCAGCAGTTTGGCCCCCGGGCTAGCCGGGGAGCAGTTCTTC. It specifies CASSLAPGLAGEQFF.

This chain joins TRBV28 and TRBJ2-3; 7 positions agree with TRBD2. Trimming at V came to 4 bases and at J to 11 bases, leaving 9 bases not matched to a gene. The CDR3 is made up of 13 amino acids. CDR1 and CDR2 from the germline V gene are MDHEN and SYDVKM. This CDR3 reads CASSYIPGGEQYF. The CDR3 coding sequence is TGTGCCAGCAGTTATATCCCGGGAGGCGAGCAGTATTTT.

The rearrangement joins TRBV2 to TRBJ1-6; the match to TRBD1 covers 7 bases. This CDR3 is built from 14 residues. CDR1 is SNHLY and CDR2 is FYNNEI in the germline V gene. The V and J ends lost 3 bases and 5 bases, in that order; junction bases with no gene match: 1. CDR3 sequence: CASSDQGDNSPLHF. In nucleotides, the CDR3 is TGTGCCAGCAGTGACCAGGGGGATAATTCACCCCTCCACTTT.

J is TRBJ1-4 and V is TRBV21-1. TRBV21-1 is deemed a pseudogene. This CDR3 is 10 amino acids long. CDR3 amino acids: CASSKRELFF. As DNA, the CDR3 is TGTGCCAGCAGCAAACGGGAACTGTTTTTT.

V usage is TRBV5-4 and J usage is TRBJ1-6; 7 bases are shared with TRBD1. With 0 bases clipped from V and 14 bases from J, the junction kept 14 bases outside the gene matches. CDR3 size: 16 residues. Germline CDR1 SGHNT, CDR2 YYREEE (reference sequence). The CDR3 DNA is TGTGCCAGCAGCTTGGTCGGCCACAGGGGCCCTTCTTCCCTCCACTTT. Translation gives CASSLVGHRGPSSLHF.

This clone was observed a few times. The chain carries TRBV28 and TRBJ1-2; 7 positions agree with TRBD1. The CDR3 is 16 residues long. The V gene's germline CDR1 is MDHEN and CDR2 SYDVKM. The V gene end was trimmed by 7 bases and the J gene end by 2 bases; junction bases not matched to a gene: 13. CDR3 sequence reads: CASNNFKQGWNYGYTF. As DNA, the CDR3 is TGTGCCAGCAATAATTTCAAACAGGGGTGGAACTATGGCTACACCTTC.

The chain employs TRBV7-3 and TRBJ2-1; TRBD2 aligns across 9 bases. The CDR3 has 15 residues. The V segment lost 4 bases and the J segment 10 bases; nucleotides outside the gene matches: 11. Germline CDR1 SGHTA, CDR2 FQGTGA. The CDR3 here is CASSSRGGAGTEQFF. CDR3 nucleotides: TGTGCCAGCAGCTCCCGCGGGGGGGCCGGGACAGAGCAGTTCTTC.

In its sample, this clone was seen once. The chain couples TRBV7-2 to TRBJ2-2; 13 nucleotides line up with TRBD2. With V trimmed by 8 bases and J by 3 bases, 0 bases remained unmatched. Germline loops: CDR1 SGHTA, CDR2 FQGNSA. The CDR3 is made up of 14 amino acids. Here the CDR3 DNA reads TGTGCCAGCGGACTAGCGGGGGACACCGGGGAGCTGTTTTTT. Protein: CASGLAGDTGELFF.

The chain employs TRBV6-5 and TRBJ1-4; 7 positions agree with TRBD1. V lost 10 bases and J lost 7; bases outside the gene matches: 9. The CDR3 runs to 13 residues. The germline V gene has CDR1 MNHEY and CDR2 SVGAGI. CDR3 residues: CATRTGLAEKLFF. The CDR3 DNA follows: TGTGCCACCCGGACAGGTCTGGCTGAAAAACTGTTTTTT.

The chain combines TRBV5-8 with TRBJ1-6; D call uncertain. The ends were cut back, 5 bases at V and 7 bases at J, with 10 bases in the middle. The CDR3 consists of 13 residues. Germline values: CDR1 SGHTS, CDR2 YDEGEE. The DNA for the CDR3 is TGTGCCAGCAGGAGGTTTAGCAATTCACCCCTCCACTTT. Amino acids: CASRRFSNSPLHF.

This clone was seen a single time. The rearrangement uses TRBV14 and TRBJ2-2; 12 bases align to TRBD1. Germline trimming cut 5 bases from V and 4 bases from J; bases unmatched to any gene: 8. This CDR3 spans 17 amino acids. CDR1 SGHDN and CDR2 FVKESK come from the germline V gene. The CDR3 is CASSSGTGGFRTGELFF. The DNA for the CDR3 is TGTGCCAGCAGCAGCGGGACAGGGGGCTTCCGCACCGGGGAGCTGTTTTTT.

CDR3 in amino acids: CASSEVQGGRGGVLEYEQYF. The CDR3 region has the DNA TGCGCCAGCAGTGAAGTCCAAGGCGGGAGAGGGGGTGTTTTGGAATACGAGCAGTACTTC. The chain uses TRBV10-2 and TRBJ2-7; D may be TRBD2 (7 bases). The CDR3 totals 20 residues. Germline V gene sequence: CDR1 WSHSY, CDR2 SAAADI. With 3 bases removed from V and 4 bases from J, the gap between germline ends came to 31 bases.

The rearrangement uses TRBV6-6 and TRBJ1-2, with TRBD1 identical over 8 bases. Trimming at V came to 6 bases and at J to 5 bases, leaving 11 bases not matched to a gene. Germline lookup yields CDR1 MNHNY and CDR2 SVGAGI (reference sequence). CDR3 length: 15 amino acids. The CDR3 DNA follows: TGTGCCAGCAGCCGCCCCGACAGGGGAACTTATGGCTACACCTTC. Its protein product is CASSRPDRGTYGYTF.

The CDR3 spells CASSAGGGNNSPLHF. DNA for the CDR3: TGTGCCAGCAGCGCCGGGGGTGGAAATAATTCACCCCTCCACTTT. The chain has TRBV9 and TRBJ1-6; D perhaps matches TRBD1 (5 bases). The CDR3 runs 15 residues. CDR1 is SGDLS and CDR2 is YYNGEE in the germline V gene. Trimming shortened V by 3 bases and J by 5 bases, and 12 bases separated the two germline ends.

CDR3: CASSLGTGEVFTF. CDR3 sequence (DNA): TGCGCCAGCAGCCTCGGGACAGGAGAAGTGTTTACCTTC. The chain carries TRBV4-1 and TRBJ1-2; TRBD1 matches 8 bases. From germline, CDR1 is MGHRA and CDR2 YSYEKL. Trimming removed 4 bases from V and 14 bases from J; junction bases left unmatched: 12. CDR3 length: 13 residues.

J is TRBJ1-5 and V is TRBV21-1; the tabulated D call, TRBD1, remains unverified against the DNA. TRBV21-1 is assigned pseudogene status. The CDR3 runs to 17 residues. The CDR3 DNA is TGTGCCAGCAGCAAAGGGGTAAGGGCACAGGGGACTCAGCCCCAGCATTTT. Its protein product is CASSKGVRAQGTQPQHF.

The CDR3 here is CASSLVSGGARETQYF. For the CDR3, the DNA is TGTGCCAGCAGTTTGGTTAGCGGGGGGGCCCGGGAGACCCAGTACTTC. V gene TRBV28 combines with J gene TRBJ2-5, with TRBD2 identical over 11 bases. Germline loops: CDR1 MDHEN, CDR2 SYDVKM. The CDR3 contains 16 residues. J was trimmed by 5 bases and V by 3 bases; bases with no gene match: 8.